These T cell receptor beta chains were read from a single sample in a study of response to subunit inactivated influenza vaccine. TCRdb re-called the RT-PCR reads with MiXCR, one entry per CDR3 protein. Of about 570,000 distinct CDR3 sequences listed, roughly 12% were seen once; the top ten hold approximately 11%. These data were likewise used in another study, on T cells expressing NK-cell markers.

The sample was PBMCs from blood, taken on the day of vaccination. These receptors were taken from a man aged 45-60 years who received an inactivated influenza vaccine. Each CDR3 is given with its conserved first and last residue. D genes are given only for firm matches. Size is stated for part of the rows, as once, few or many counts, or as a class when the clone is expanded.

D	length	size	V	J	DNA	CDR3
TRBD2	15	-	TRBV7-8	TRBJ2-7	TGTGCCAGCAGCTTAGTTGCACTAGCGGGTTACGAGCAGTACTTC	CASSLVALAGYEQYF
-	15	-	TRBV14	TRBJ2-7	TGTGCCAGCAGCCAAGTAGCAGGGTCCCCCTACGAGCAGTACTTC	CASSQVAGSPYEQYF
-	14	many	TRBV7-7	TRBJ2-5	TGTGCTAGCAGCCAGACCGGGACCAAAGAGACCCAGTACTTC	CASSQTGTKETQYF
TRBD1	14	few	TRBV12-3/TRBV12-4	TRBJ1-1	TGTGCCAGCACCCGGGACAGGCTGAACACTGAAGCTTTCTTT	CASTRDRLNTEAFF
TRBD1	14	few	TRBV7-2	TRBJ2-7	TGTGCCAGCAGCAGCCGGGACAGGGCTAGGGAGCAGTACTTC	CASSSRDRAREQYF
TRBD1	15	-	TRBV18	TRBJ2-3	TGTGCCAGCTCCTGGGGACAGGGGGCCACAGATACGCAGTATTTT	CASSWGQGATDTQYF
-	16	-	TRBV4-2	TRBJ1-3	TGTGCCAGCAGCCAAGATGCGCGGGACTCTGGAAACACCATATATTTT	CASSQDARDSGNTIYF
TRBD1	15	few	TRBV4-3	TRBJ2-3	TGCGCCAGCAGCCTGGAGGGGACAGGGTTCGATACGCAGTATTTT	CASSLEGTGFDTQYF
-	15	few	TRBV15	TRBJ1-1	TGTGCCACCAGCAGAGCTAGGCATAGGGACACTGAAGCTTTCTTT	CATSRARHRDTEAFF
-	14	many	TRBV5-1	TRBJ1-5	TGCGCCAGCAGCTTGGTTCCAGGGGATCAGCCCCAGCATTTT	CASSLVPGDQPQHF
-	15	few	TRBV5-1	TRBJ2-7	TGCGCCAGCAGCTTTGGCCAGTGGTGGGATGCGGAGCAGTACTTC	CASSFGQWWDAEQYF
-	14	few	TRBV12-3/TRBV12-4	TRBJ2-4	TGTGCCAGCTCACTTGGACGGACCAAAAACATTCAGTACTTC	CASSLGRTKNIQYF
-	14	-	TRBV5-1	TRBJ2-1	TGCGCCAGCCGTCGGGGGAGCTCCTACAATGAGCAGTTCTTC	CASRRGSSYNEQFF
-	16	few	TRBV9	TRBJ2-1	TGTGCCAGCAGCGTAGAGCAGGGGCGCTTTTACAATGAGCAGTTCTTC	CASSVEQGRFYNEQFF
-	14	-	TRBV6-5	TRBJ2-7	TGTGCCAGCAGTTCCGGGACTCTCTACTACGAGCAGTACTTC	CASSSGTLYYEQYF
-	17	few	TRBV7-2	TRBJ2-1	TGTGCCAGCAGTCACATACAAAGGACGGGTGTCTACAATGAGCAGTTCTTC	CASSHIQRTGVYNEQFF
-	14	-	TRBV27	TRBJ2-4	TGTGCCAGCAGCCGCTGGTATGGCAAAAACATTCAGTACTTC	CASSRWYGKNIQYF
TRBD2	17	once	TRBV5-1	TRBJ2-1	TGCGCCAGCAGCCCCACCTTAATGAGCGGGGGGGGCAATGAGCAGTTCTTC	CASSPTLMSGGGNEQFF
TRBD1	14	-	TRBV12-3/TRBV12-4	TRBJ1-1	TGTGCCAGCAGTCCGGGACAGAGCTACACTGAAGCTTTCTTT	CASSPGQSYTEAFF
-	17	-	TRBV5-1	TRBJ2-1	TGCGCCAGCAGCTTGGAGCCGGGGGTCGTCTCCTACAATGAGCAGTTCTTC	CASSLEPGVVSYNEQFF
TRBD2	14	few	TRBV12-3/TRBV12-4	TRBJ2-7	TGTGCCAGCAGTGTACTAGCACAAGCGGGGGAGCAGTACTTC	CASSVLAQAGEQYF
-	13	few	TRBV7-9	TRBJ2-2	TGTGCCAGCAGCTTCAGAGAAACCGGGGAGCTGTTTTTT	CASSFRETGELFF
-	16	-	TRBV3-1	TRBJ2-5	TGTGCCAGCAGCCCCGACGATTGGTCCTACCAAGAGACCCAGTACTTC	CASSPDDWSYQETQYF
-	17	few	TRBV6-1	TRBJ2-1	TGTGCCAGCAGTCGAAACAGGGGTTCGGGGTGGAGGGGTGAGCAGTTCTTC	CASSRNRGSGWRGEQFF